This T cell receptor beta chain stems from a study of T cell responses to AZD1222 COVID-19 vaccine. Study findings and constraints: In the spike-specific TCR repertoire, nearly half reportedly target unmutated variant regions. Clonal diversity was possibly underestimated, and white British individuals and females predominated among donors. Baseline seropositives among AZD1222 recipients totaled only five or six. None of the repertoires were sampled until the peak T cell response had passed.

The data were produced by immunoSEQ multiplex PCR, yet TCRdb's version contains in-frame clones alone and is incomplete. This table has some 130,000 clones, roughly nine tenths appearing once. About this clone itself: Its antigen is still unknown.

Germline V gives CDR1 LNHDA, CDR2 SQIVND (reference sequence). The CDR3 has 16 residues. Unmatched junction bases numbered 8, after V lost 5 bases and J lost 3 bases. This specimen consisted of peripheral blood, obtained on day 0 of AZD1222 vaccination. The V and J genes are TRBV19 and TRBJ2-2, with 8 bases aligning to TRBD1. The origin of this receptor is an adult in good health. The CDR3 bases are TGTGCCAGTAGTCGCAGGGGGCGATCGGACACCGGGGAGCTGTTTTTT. Its translation: CASSRRGRSDTGELFF.